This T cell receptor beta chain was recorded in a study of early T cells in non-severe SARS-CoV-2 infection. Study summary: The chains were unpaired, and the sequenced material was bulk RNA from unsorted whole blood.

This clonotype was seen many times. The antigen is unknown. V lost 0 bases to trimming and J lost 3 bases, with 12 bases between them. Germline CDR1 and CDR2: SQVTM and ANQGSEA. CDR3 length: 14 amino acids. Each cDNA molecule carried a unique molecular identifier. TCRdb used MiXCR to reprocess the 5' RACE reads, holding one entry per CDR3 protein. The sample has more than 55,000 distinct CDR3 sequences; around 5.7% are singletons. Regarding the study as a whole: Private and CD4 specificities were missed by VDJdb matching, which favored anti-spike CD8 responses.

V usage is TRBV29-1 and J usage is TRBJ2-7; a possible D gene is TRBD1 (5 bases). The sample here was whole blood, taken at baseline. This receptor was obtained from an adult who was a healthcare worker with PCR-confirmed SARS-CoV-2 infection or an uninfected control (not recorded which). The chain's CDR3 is CSVEDQAGNYEQYF. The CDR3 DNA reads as TGCAGCGTTGAAGATCAGGCAGGGAACTACGAGCAGTACTTC.